This entry lists 17 T cell receptor beta chains sequenced from one sample in a study of control samples from healthy donors and cancer patients. Data came from immunoSEQ multiplex PCR; TCRdb stores just in-frame clones and leaves some out. The table records roughly 120,000 clones, approximately 87% of them present only once. The specimen sequenced was blood. The receptors were gathered from a man aged 25-45 years in good health.

The sample holds one count of this clone. The chain has TRBV3-1 (or the pseudogene TRBV3-2) and TRBJ2-3; possible D gene TRBD1, 5 bases. Germline values: CDR1 LGHDT, CDR2 YNNKEL (reference sequence). This CDR3 comprises 15 residues. V was cut by 2 bases and J by 6 bases, with 15 bases left in between. The CDR3 bases are TGTGCCAGCAGCCAATTTATGGGGCCCACGGATACGCAGTATTTT. It translates to CASSQFMGPTDTQYF.

This clone was picked up many times. This rearrangement joins TRBV4-1 to TRBJ1-6, with TRBD1 matching 7 bases. The CDR3 has 14 residues. Germline CDR1 reads MGHRA; CDR2 reads YSYEKL. Trimming at V came to 1 base and at J to 6 bases, leaving 0 bases not matched to a gene. DNA of the CDR3: TGCGCCAGCAGCCAAGGGACAGGTAATTCACCCCTCCACTTT. It encodes CASSQGTGNSPLHF.

This rearrangement joins TRBV14 to TRBJ2-7; D call uncertain. CDR3 size: 11 residues. Germline V CDR1 and CDR2: SGHDN, FVKESK. The ends were cut back, 0 bases at V and 10 bases at J, with 7 bases in the middle. The CDR3 loop is CASSQDVAQYF. In DNA, the CDR3 is TGTGCCAGCAGCCAAGATGTGGCTCAGTACTTC.

Comment on this clone: In the same sample, other DNA sequences code for this CDR3. The DNA of the CDR3 is TGTGCCAGCTCACCACCAGGGAACACCGGGGAGCTGTTTTTT. Protein sequence: CASSPPGNTGELFF. V is TRBV18 and J is TRBJ2-2; D call uncertain. Trimming cost V 0 bases and J 1 base, with 3 bases left between them. Germline values: CDR1 KGHSH, CDR2 LQKENI. The CDR3 length is 14 residues.

This rearrangement joins TRBV18 to TRBJ2-7, with 13 bases identical to TRBD2. The germline V gene has CDR1 KGHSH and CDR2 LQKENI. CDR3 size: 16 residues. V lost 4 bases to trimming and J lost 0 bases; unmatched junction nucleotides: 3. The CDR3 reads CASSQGTSGASYEQYV. The CDR3 DNA sequence: TGTGCCAGCTCACAGGGGACTAGCGGGGCCTCCTACGAGCAGTACGTC.

The chain joins TRBV27 to TRBJ2-1; 7 positions agree with TRBD1. CDR1 is MNHEY, CDR2 SMNVEV, per germline (reference sequence). V trimming: 3 bases; J trimming: 3 bases; junction bases outside the gene matches: 11. The length of the CDR3 is 17 residues. CDR3 sequence reads: CASSFRPSDRVYNEQFF. DNA for the CDR3: TGTGCCAGCAGTTTCCGCCCGTCCGACAGGGTCTACAATGAGCAGTTCTTC.

This chain joins TRBV2 and TRBJ2-1; TRBD1 matches at 7 bases. The J segment lost 5 bases and the V segment lost 1 base, leaving 11 bases of the junction unmatched. Germline loops: CDR1 SNHLY, CDR2 FYNNEI. CDR3 length: 17 residues. CDR3 residues: CASSEEGRATGNNEQFF. CDR3 coding DNA: TGTGCCAGCAGTGAAGAGGGGCGGGCGACAGGGAACAATGAGCAGTTCTTC.

The chain combines TRBV24-1 with TRBJ2-5, with D perhaps TRBD1 (6 bases). Trimming removed 1 base at V and 1 base at J, with 9 bases between. Germline CDR1 and CDR2: KGHDR and SFDVKD. The CDR3 has 15 residues. As DNA, the CDR3 is TGTGCCACCAGTGATTTAGTGGGGGCCCAAGAGACCCAGTACTTC. This codes for CATSDLVGAQETQYF.

The rearrangement uses TRBV9 and TRBJ2-3, with 9 bases fitting TRBD2. This CDR3 is 15 amino acids long. Germline lookup yields CDR1 SGDLS and CDR2 YYNGEE. Trimming removed 2 bases from V and 2 bases from J; junction bases left unmatched: 3. In nucleotides, the CDR3 is TGTGCCAGCAGCGTTCTAGCGGGGCTCACAGATACGCAGTATTTT. It specifies CASSVLAGLTDTQYF. Looking up the rest from reference TRBV9 and TRBJ2-3 gives the full variable domain: DSGVTQTPKHLITATGQRVTLRCSPRSGDLSVYWYQQSLDQGLQFLIQYYNGEERAKGNILERFSAQQFPDLHSELNLSSLELGDSALYFCASSVLAGLTDTQYFGPGTRLTVL.

Here the CDR3 DNA reads TGTGCCAGCAGTTTTACTTGGAACACTGAAGCTTTCTTT. It encodes CASSFTWNTEAFF. V is TRBV6-5 and J is TRBJ1-1; no reliable D call. There are 13 residues in the CDR3. V lost 4 bases and J lost 1, with 7 bases in between. Germline V lookup: CDR1 MNHEY, CDR2 SVGAGI.

The chain carries TRBV7-3 and TRBJ2-1; perhaps D is TRBD1 or TRBD2 (5 bases each). The CDR3 has 15 residues. The ends were cut back, 0 bases at V and 0 bases at J, with 6 bases in the middle. CDR1 is SGHTA, CDR2 FQGTGA, per germline. DNA for the CDR3: TGTGCCAGCAGCTTAACAGGGACCTCCTACAATGAGCAGTTCTTC. It is translated as CASSLTGTSYNEQFF.

The V and J genes are TRBV25-1 and TRBJ1-1, with 8 nucleotides matching TRBD1. The germline V gene has CDR1 MGHDK and CDR2 SYGVNS. Germline trimming cut 4 bases from V and 4 bases from J; bases unmatched to any gene: 8. CDR3 length: 15 amino acids. The DNA of the CDR3 is TGTGCCAGCAGTGCTAAGGACAGGGTGACCACTGAAGCTTTCTTT. It is translated as CASSAKDRVTTEAFF.

The chain recombines TRBV3-1 (or the pseudogene TRBV3-2) with TRBJ2-1; D might be TRBD2 (6 bases). The CDR3 consists of 14 residues. Germline CDR1 is LGHDT and CDR2 is YNNKEL (reference sequence). V was pared by 1 base and J by 4 bases, with 8 bases between. The CDR3 region is CASSQGDFYNEQFF. DNA of the CDR3: TGTGCCAGCAGCCAAGGGGACTTTTACAATGAGCAGTTCTTC.

The CDR3 coding sequence is TGTGCCAGCAGTTACTCGGAGGGGTGGAATGAGCAGTTCTTC. It specifies CASSYSEGWNEQFF. V gene TRBV6-5 combines with J gene TRBJ2-1; the D gene is possibly TRBD2 (6 bases). Per the germline V gene, CDR1 is MNHEY and CDR2 is SVGAGI. The CDR3 has 14 residues. Trimming removed 0 bases from V and 7 bases from J, with 10 bases in between.

The chain combines TRBV7-2 with TRBJ2-2; D not resolved. Germline-derived CDR1 and CDR2 are SGHTA and FQGNSA. This CDR3 has 15 residues. Trimming stripped 5 bases from V and 1 base from J, with 11 bases between. The CDR3 DNA is TGTGCCAGCAGCCCCGGACGGCTGAACACCGGGGAGCTGTTTTTT. Amino acids: CASSPGRLNTGELFF.

The J gene is TRBJ1-2, the V gene TRBV6-2 or TRBV6-3, with no clear D. Trimming left V 4 bases short and J 0 bases short, with 15 bases between. The CDR3 is 16 amino acids. Germline V gives CDR1 MNHEY, CDR2 SVGEGT. CDR3 amino acids: CASSLDGGPSNYGYTF. The CDR3 DNA is TGTGCCAGCAGTTTGGACGGAGGGCCCTCTAACTATGGCTACACCTTC.

The V and J genes are TRBV3-1 (or the pseudogene TRBV3-2) and TRBJ2-1; D call uncertain. This CDR3 comprises 12 residues. Germline V gene lookup returns CDR1 LGHDT and CDR2 YNNKEL (reference sequence). V was trimmed by 4 bases and J by 9 bases, leaving 10 bases between them. CDR3 loop: CASSLPESEQFF. Written as DNA, the CDR3 is TGTGCCAGCAGCCTCCCGGAGTCTGAGCAGTTCTTC.